This TCR beta chain was recovered during a study of T cell responses to AZD1222 COVID-19 vaccine. CDR3 length: 14 amino acids. CDR1 is SGHAT and CDR2 is FQDESV in the germline V gene (reference sequence). Trimming stripped 3 bases from V and 1 base from J, with 7 bases between. Here immunoSEQ multiplex PCR was the method, and the copy in TCRdb shows in-frame clones only, minus some. There are about 92,000 clones in the sample; roughly 88% occur only once, and about 5.8% lies in the top ten. The genes are TRBV11-1 and TRBJ2-1; D remains ambiguous. Sequencing used peripheral blood, obtained on day 0 of AZD1222 vaccination. This receptor was obtained from an adult in good health. The CDR3 here is CASSFGRSYNEQFF. The CDR3 DNA sequence: TGTGCCAGCAGCTTCGGGCGGTCCTACAATGAGCAGTTCTTC.